The 18 T cell receptor beta chains below were found in one sample sequenced in a study of PD-1 blockade in mismatch repair-deficient tumors. Clones were read by immunoSEQ multiplex PCR, and TCRdb kept only the in-frame ones, dropping some. This table holds some 120,000 clones, about 90% found once. Source: peripheral blood, taken 70 to 72 weeks after starting pembrolizumab. The receptor source for this set is an adult with mismatch repair-deficient cancer.

The chain carries TRBV5-4 and TRBJ2-5; D could derive from TRBD1 or TRBD2 (6 bases each). CDR1 and CDR2 from the germline V gene are SGHNT and YYREEE (reference sequence). V lost 3 bases and J 5 bases, leaving 17 bases between the germline ends. The CDR3 is 15 residues long. The CDR3 DNA is TGTGCCAGCAGCTCCCGGGGGTATAGGGGGGAGACCCAGTACTTC. Translating it yields CASSSRGYRGETQYF.

V is TRBV28 and J is TRBJ2-2, with D possibly matching TRBD1 (6 bases). This CDR3 contains 17 residues. V lost 3 bases and J 1 base, leaving 15 bases between the germline ends. Germline V gives CDR1 MDHEN, CDR2 SYDVKM. The CDR3 sequence: CASSFLGQGQNTGELFF. Here the CDR3 DNA reads TGTGCCAGCAGTTTTTTAGGTCAGGGACAGAACACCGGGGAGCTGTTTTTT.

This clone was detected a few times. The gene calls are TRBV28 and TRBJ2-3; D is ambiguous. This CDR3 has 15 amino acids. Per the germline V gene, CDR1 is MDHEN and CDR2 is SYDVKM. Trimming removed 6 bases at V and 0 bases at J, with 13 bases between. CDR3 sequence (DNA): TGTGCCAGCAGACCCCGCGGCCGTAGCACAGATACGCAGTATTTT. Translating gives CASRPRGRSTDTQYF.

This sequence joins TRBV5-6 and TRBJ2-1; 9 bases are shared with TRBD1. Germline V gene lookup returns CDR1 SGHDT and CDR2 YYEEEE. With V trimmed by 3 bases and J by 7 bases, 8 bases remained unmatched. CDR3 length: 15 residues. The CDR3 protein is CASSSPGTGLNEQFF. DNA of the CDR3: TGTGCCAGCAGCTCCCCCGGGACAGGGCTGAATGAGCAGTTCTTC.

In nucleotides, the CDR3 is TGCGCCAGCAGCTTGGTTTCGGGACTTGGCAATGAGCAGTTCTTC. This gives the protein CASSLVSGLGNEQFF. The chain joins TRBV5-1 to TRBJ2-1; a possible D gene is TRBD2 (6 bases). The V gene lost 0 bases and the J gene lost 6 bases, with 13 bases spanning the gap. CDR1 and CDR2 from the germline V gene are SGHRS and YFSETQ. This CDR3 contains 15 residues. Full variable domain (remainder filled in from reference TRBV5-1 and TRBJ2-1): KAGVTQTPRYLIKTRGQQVTLSCSPISGHRSVSWYQQTPGQGLQFLFEYFSETQRNKGNFPGRFSGRQFSNSRSEMNVSTLELGDSALYLCASSLVSGLGNEQFFGPGTRLTVL.

The gene calls are TRBV2 and TRBJ2-2, with D tentatively TRBD1 (5 bases). Germline lookup yields CDR1 SNHLY and CDR2 FYNNEI. Trimming removed 4 bases from V and 4 bases from J, with 10 bases in between. CDR3 size: 14 residues. CDR3 residues: CASSGAGRTGELFF. CDR3 DNA: TGTGCCAGCAGTGGGGCAGGGCGCACCGGGGAGCTGTTTTTT.

The rearrangement uses TRBV5-4 and TRBJ2-7, with TRBD1 matching 7 bases. This CDR3 contains 13 residues. Per the germline V gene, CDR1 is SGHNT and CDR2 is YYREEE (reference sequence). The V gene end was trimmed by 8 bases and the J gene end by 2 bases; junction bases not matched to a gene: 7. The DNA for the CDR3 is TGTGCCAGGGGGACAGAAGCAACCTACGAGCAGTACTTC. This gives the protein CARGTEATYEQYF. Looking up the rest from reference TRBV5-4 and TRBJ2-7 gives the full variable domain: ETGVTQSPTHLIKTRGQQVTLRCSSQSGHNTVSWYQQALGQGPQFIFQYYREEENGRGNFPPRFSGLQFPNYSSELNVNALELDDSALYLCARGTEATYEQYFGPGTRLTVT.

V gene TRBV25-1 combines with J gene TRBJ2-5; 11 positions match TRBD2. With the DNA end fitting TRBJ2-7 better, the J assignment may be wrong. The germline gives CDR1 MGHDK, CDR2 SYGVNS. There are 13 residues in the CDR3. CDR3 nucleotide sequence: TGTGCCAGCAGTGGACTAGCGGGGAACGAGCAGTACTTC. Its protein product is CASSGLAGNEQYF.

This clone came up a few times. The V and J genes are TRBV6-1 and TRBJ2-7, with D unclear. Trimming removed 1 base at V and 0 bases at J, with 10 bases between. Germline CDR1 MNHNS, CDR2 SASEGT. This CDR3 contains 15 residues. CDR3 coding DNA: TGTGCCAGCAGTGAAGAAGAGACGGGCTCCTACGAGCAGTACTTC. Its protein is CASSEEETGSYEQYF.

This clone was observed a single time. V and J are TRBV11-2 and TRBJ1-2; 8 nucleotides line up with TRBD1. This CDR3 is built from 14 residues. With V trimmed by 4 bases and J by 6 bases, 7 bases remained unmatched. Germline V gene data show CDR1 as SGHAT and CDR2 as FQNNGV. DNA of the CDR3: TGTGCCAGCAGCTCGCCCAGGGGGCGTGATGGCTACACCTTC. It is translated as CASSSPRGRDGYTF.

The rearrangement links TRBV27 to TRBJ2-3; 7 bases are shared with TRBD1. V lost 5 bases, J lost 1 base, and 6 bases stayed unmatched. The CDR3 runs to 15 residues. Germline lookup yields CDR1 MNHEY and CDR2 SMNVEV (reference sequence). The CDR3 protein is CASSLTGARTDTQYF. Written as DNA, the CDR3 is TGTGCCAGCAGTCTCACAGGGGCCCGCACAGATACGCAGTATTTT.

The chain joins TRBV28 to TRBJ2-7; the match to TRBD1 covers 8 bases. The CDR3 length is 15 residues. Germline V gene data show CDR1 as MDHEN and CDR2 as SYDVKM. The V and J ends lost 3 bases and 0 bases, in that order; junction bases with no gene match: 4. This CDR3 is CASSFGQGASYEQYF. The DNA for the CDR3 is TGTGCCAGCAGTTTCGGGCAGGGGGCCTCCTACGAGCAGTACTTC.

The chain employs TRBV15 and TRBJ2-2; D ambiguous. Between the trimmed V and J ends, which lost 0 bases and 1 base, there was a span of 9 bases. The CDR3 consists of 16 residues. Germline CDR1 reads LNHNV; CDR2 reads YYDKDF (reference sequence). The DNA for the CDR3 is TGTGCCACCAGCAGAGATCGGTACGGGAACACCGGGGAGCTGTTTTTT. The encoded protein is CATSRDRYGNTGELFF. Combining the CDR3 with reference TRBV15 and TRBJ2-2 gives the whole variable domain DAMVIQNPRYQVTQFGKPVTLSCSQTLNHNVMYWYQQKSSQAPKLLFHYYDKDFNNEADTPDNFQSRRPNTSFCFLDIRSPGLGDTAMYLCATSRDRYGNTGELFFGEGSRLTVL.

V is TRBV9 and J is TRBJ2-1, with 12 bases aligning to TRBD2. The germline gives CDR1 SGDLS, CDR2 YYNGEE. The CDR3 sequence is 15 residues long. The junction had 3 bases not matched to a gene; V was cut back by 5 bases and J by 3 bases. CDR3 DNA sequence: TGTGCCAGCAGTGGACTAGCGGGAAGCTACAATGAGCAGTTCTTC. Amino acid sequence: CASSGLAGSYNEQFF. Using reference TRBV9 and TRBJ2-1 for the parts outside the CDR3, the full variable domain is DSGVTQTPKHLITATGQRVTLRCSPRSGDLSVYWYQQSLDQGLQFLIQYYNGEERAKGNILERFSAQQFPDLHSELNLSSLELGDSALYFCASSGLAGSYNEQFFGPGTRLTVL.

This chain uses TRBV11-2 with TRBJ1-5, with a tentative D call TRBD1 (5 bases). Germline V CDR1 and CDR2: SGHAT, FQNNGV. V was pared by 5 bases and J by 0 bases, with 8 bases between. CDR3 length equals 14 residues. The DNA of the CDR3 is TGTGCCAGCAGCCATCAGGGTAGCAATCAGCCCCAGCATTTT. Protein product: CASSHQGSNQPQHF.

The rearrangement links TRBV11-3 to TRBJ2-1; possible D gene TRBD2, 6 bases. Germline V CDR1 and CDR2: SGHNT, YENEEA. The CDR3 is 14 residues long. Trimming removed 1 base at V and 2 bases at J, with 6 bases between. The CDR3 loop is CASSLGGAYNEQFF. CDR3 nucleotide sequence: TGTGCCAGCAGCTTAGGCGGGGCCTACAATGAGCAGTTCTTC.

The rearrangement joins TRBV4-1 to TRBJ1-3; D ambiguous. The CDR3 is 16 residues long. V lost 1 base and J lost 2, with 12 bases in between. Germline CDR1 is MGHRA and CDR2 is YSYEKL. CDR3 nucleotides: TGCGCCAGCAGCCAAGCCGTCTTAAGCGCTGGAAACACCATATATTTT. Residues: CASSQAVLSAGNTIYF.

The chain carries TRBV30 and TRBJ2-1; TRBD2 aligns across 13 bases. The CDR3 extends over 15 amino acids. Losses at the gene ends were 3 bases for V and 7 bases for J; bases not matched to a gene: 6. Per the germline V gene, CDR1 is GTSNPN and CDR2 is SVGIG (reference sequence). CDR3 amino acids: CAWSAGLAGVNEQFF. The DNA of the CDR3 is TGTGCCTGGAGCGCCGGACTAGCGGGAGTTAATGAGCAGTTCTTC.